These T cell receptor beta chains were read from a single sample in a study of blood T cell repertoires in COVID-19. Sequencing was performed with immunoSEQ multiplex PCR; in TCRdb, only in-frame clones are kept and a portion is missing. The sample carries 75,000 to 95,000 clones, around four fifths recorded once. Specimen: peripheral blood. Receptor source: a man at least 80 years old with active or convalescent COVID-19. The CDR3 runs from the conserved cysteine through the conserved F or W.

TRBV11-2,TRBJ2-3,CASSFALAADTQYF
TRBV30,TRBJ1-6,CAWSGQISYNSPLHF
TRBV2,TRBJ2-5,CASSERLRFQETQYF
TRBV28,TRBJ1-1,CASSFAGTNTEAFF
TRBV2,TRBJ2-2,CASTSGRAGTGELFF
TRBV7-2,TRBJ1-2,CASSATNNYGYTF
TRBV11-2,TRBJ2-2,CASRKDRADTGELFF
TRBV6-5,TRBJ2-3,CASGKAGVIDTQYF
TRBV6-1,TRBJ2-5,CASSEALSSRGQETQYF
TRBV11-2,TRBJ2-5,CASSGTSGPPQETQYF
TRBV10-3,TRBJ1-5,CAISESSGGLGNQPQHF